This TCR beta chain emerged from a study of cytomegalovirus exposure and HLA in healthy donors. Notes on the study in general: Whilst most TCR sequences proved rare, a subset of public TCRs occurred across many donors. Later on, an analysis tied 15,000 to 20,000 TCR beta sequences to HLA alleles at 0.05 false discovery rate.

13 Jbeta primers and 60 Vbeta primers were used for the PCR. Profiling relied on immunoSEQ multiplex PCR, and the TCRdb table lists in-frame clones only, not all of them. The table lists about 190,000 clones, more than 65% of them singletons. CDR3 length: 14 residues. The germline V gene encodes CDR1 LNHDA and CDR2 SQIVND (reference sequence). Trimming took off 10 bases at V and 0 bases at J, with 13 bases between the two ends. A word on this clone: Antigen unknown.

This chain links TRBV19 with TRBJ1-5; D is ambiguous. Material: PBMCs. The sequence derives from a woman aged 25 to 39 in good health and CMV-seropositive. The CDR3 spells CATRDGISNQPQHF. CDR3 sequence (DNA): TGTGCCACTCGAGACGGGATTAGCAATCAGCCCCAGCATTTT.